This T cell receptor beta chain was retrieved from a study of beta chain features in type 1 diabetes. In the case of this clone: Its antigen is as yet unknown.

Findings and limits, study-wide: Type 1 diabetes patients showed a moderate but significant shortening of TCRB CDR3s in all four CD4+ subsets. Whether HLA type influences TCRB rearrangement remained unresolved here.

Blood was drawn once from each donor into heparinised tubes. The draws averaged about 120 mL. CD45RO/CCR7/CD25/CD127/CD95/CD27 sorting isolated CD4+ naive, central memory, regulatory and stem cell-like memory cells. Germline loops: CDR1 SGHVS, CDR2 FNYEAQ. V lost 2 bases and J lost 3, with 16 bases in between. The CDR3 loop spans 16 amino acids. Sequencing targeted expressed TCRB transcripts, as all isolated RNA had been reverse transcribed. Libraries were prepared by immunoSEQ multiplex PCR; TCRdb keeps only in-frame clonotypes and omits some of them. In the table there are 250,000 to 300,000 clones, over 11% of which are singletons.

This clonotype was sampled from a man aged 25 to 45 with type 1 diabetes. The sample was naive CD4+ T cells from blood. The J gene is TRBJ2-5, the V gene TRBV7-6; D unresolved. The CDR3 sequence is CASSLHRNGGKETQYF. As DNA, the CDR3 is TGTGCCAGCAGCTTACATCGGAACGGCGGAAAAGAGACCCAGTACTTC.